This T cell receptor beta chain was sequenced for a study of blood T cell repertoires in COVID-19. Background on the study: Samples taken during acute and convalescent COVID-19 were collected in the United States, Italy and Spain. PBMCs, B-cell-depleted T cells, or T cells were the source of the cDNA or gDNA that made up the material.

Original methodology: Reference gene primer amplification in the assay estimated nucleated cell counts. Some clones are missing from TCRdb's copy, which holds only in-frame ones; the method was immunoSEQ multiplex PCR. V and J calls and clone size are those listed in that table; D and trimming were worked out from the DNA. Found here are about 480,000 clones, approximately 90% of them singletons; the top ten hold 4% to 5.5%. V was trimmed by 4 bases and J by 0 bases, leaving 22 bases between them. The CDR3 totals 20 residues. Germline lookup yields CDR1 MDHEN and CDR2 SYDVKM. This TCR was recovered from a woman aged 30 to 39 with acute or convalescent COVID-19. Sequenced material: peripheral blood. The gene calls are TRBV28 and TRBJ2-6; maybe TRBD1 (6 bases). The DNA of the CDR3 is TGTGCCAGCAGTTGGGTGATCTGGCACAGGGATGGCTCTGGGGCCAACGTCCTGACTTTC. Translating gives CASSWVIWHRDGSGANVLTF. Combining the CDR3 with reference TRBV28 and TRBJ2-6 gives the whole variable domain DVKVTQSSRYLVKRTGEKVFLECVQDMDHENMFWYRQDPGLGLRLIYFSYDVKMKEKGDIPEGYSVSREKKERFSLILESASTNQTSMYLCASSWVIWHRDGSGANVLTFGAGSRLTVL.